This entry lists 22 T cell receptor beta chains sequenced from one sample in a study of monozygotic twins with inflammatory bowel disease. Using the 5' RACE reads, TCRdb records one entry per CDR3 protein without DNA. The sample includes 350,000 to 400,000 distinct CDR3 sequences. The sample consisted of blood. The source of these receptors is a human donor with ulcerative colitis or Crohn's disease, or a healthy co-twin of an affected twin (not recorded which).

V and J are TRBV11-2 and TRBJ2-3; absent DNA, TCRdb's TRBD2 call cannot be checked. Germline V gives CDR1 SGHAT, CDR2 FQNNGV. The CDR3 is made up of 18 amino acids. CDR3: CASSLMFYGGRSTDTQYF.

The chain couples TRBV3-1 to TRBJ2-3; the TCRdb D gene call, TRBD2, has no DNA to confirm it. The CDR3 consists of 13 residues. The germline V gene has CDR1 LGHDT and CDR2 YNNKEL (reference sequence). The CDR3 protein is CASSPLAGATQYF.

The CDR3 loop is CASSSTTRPGEETQYF. The gene calls are TRBV7-9 and TRBJ2-5; the TCRdb call, TRBD1, lacks DNA for checking. CDR1 is SEHNR, CDR2 FQNEAQ, per germline (reference sequence). The CDR3 has 16 residues.

The V gene is TRBV6-2 or TRBV6-3, the J gene TRBJ2-1; TCRdb's D gene call, TRBD1, goes unchecked for lack of DNA. This CDR3 is built from 15 residues. CDR1 and CDR2 (germline): MNHEY, SVGEGT. CDR3 sequence reads: CASNGGGGSYNEQFF.

The chain uses TRBV24-1 and TRBJ2-1; without DNA, the TCRdb call of TRBD1 cannot be checked. From germline, CDR1 is KGHDR and CDR2 SFDVKD. This CDR3 comprises 13 residues. This CDR3 is CATSDLRGNEQFF.

The chain employs TRBV7-2 and TRBJ2-2; TCRdb gives TRBD1 as the D gene, but with no DNA this cannot be confirmed. The length of the CDR3 is 15 residues. The germline CDR1 and CDR2 sequences are SGHTA and FQGNSA. This chain's CDR3 is CASSLLGQGTGELFF.

J is TRBJ2-5 and V is TRBV12-3 or TRBV12-4; as DNA is missing, the TRBD1 call by TCRdb cannot be tested. This CDR3 spans 13 amino acids. This CDR3 reads CASLGGIRETQYF.

This chain joins TRBV7-2 and TRBJ2-1; TCRdb names TRBD2, which stays unverified in the absence of DNA. CDR3 size: 16 residues. Looked up from germline, CDR1 is SGHTA and CDR2 is FQGNSA. CDR3 loop: CASSLAGLVTYNEQFF.

The chain links TRBV28 to TRBJ2-6; TCRdb indicates TRBD1, and absent DNA this call remains unverified. CDR3 size: 17 residues. Germline values: CDR1 MDHEN, CDR2 SYDVKM. The CDR3 region is CASSSGQGLRGANVLTF.

V and J are TRBV12-3 or TRBV12-4 and TRBJ2-5. CDR3 length: 13 amino acids. The CDR3 sequence: CASSLSKDRAQYF.

The chain couples TRBV7-3 to TRBJ1-6; no DNA is available, so the TRBD1 call from TCRdb remains unchecked. This CDR3 comprises 15 residues. From germline, CDR1 is SGHTA and CDR2 FQGTGA. CDR3 sequence: CASSPQGGTNSPLHF.

The genes are TRBV5-1 and TRBJ1-1. Germline V gene data show CDR1 as SGHRS and CDR2 as YFSETQ. The CDR3 has 13 amino acids. CDR3 sequence reads: CASRPDPNTEAFF.

This chain uses TRBV2 with TRBJ2-3; TCRdb outputs TRBD2, but without DNA this stays unchecked. The CDR3 runs 15 residues. Germline V gene lookup returns CDR1 SNHLY and CDR2 FYNNEI. This chain's CDR3 is CASSRTSGRTDTQYF.

J is TRBJ2-5 and V is TRBV5-1; the D call of TRBD1 rests on TCRdb alone, since no DNA is present to check it. The germline V gene encodes CDR1 SGHRS and CDR2 YFSETQ. The CDR3 is 13 residues long. This CDR3 reads CASRQGPQETQYF.

The rearrangement uses TRBV19 and TRBJ1-1. CDR1 LNHDA and CDR2 SQIVND come from the germline V gene (reference sequence). There are 16 residues in the CDR3. CDR3 sequence: CATGTTGGTWNTEAFF.

V and J are TRBV12-3 or TRBV12-4 and TRBJ1-1; the TCRdb D gene call, TRBD1, has no DNA to confirm it. The CDR3 is 16 amino acids. The CDR3 sequence is CASSQDRGTGNTEAFF.

The chain employs TRBV7-2 and TRBJ2-2; the D gene TCRdb calls, TRBD2, cannot be checked with no DNA. This CDR3 has 17 residues. Germline V lookup: CDR1 SGHTA, CDR2 FQGNSA. The CDR3: CASSFLPAQPNTGELFF.

The gene calls are TRBV29-1 and TRBJ2-7; the TRBD2 assignment by TCRdb is unverifiable without DNA. The germline CDR1 and CDR2 sequences are SQVTM and ANQGSEA. The CDR3 sequence is 13 residues long. The CDR3 reads CSGAGGLFDEQYF.

The V call is TRBV5-1, the J call TRBJ1-2; TCRdb indicates TRBD1, and absent DNA this call remains unverified. In germline, CDR1 is SGHRS, CDR2 YFSETQ. The CDR3 length is 17 residues. Here the CDR3 reads CASSLELGTGVDYGYTF.

J is TRBJ2-7 and V is TRBV27. Per germline, CDR1 MNHEY and CDR2 SMNVEV (reference sequence). The CDR3 has 16 amino acids. CDR3 sequence: CASSLWRRKGLYEQYF.

This chain uses TRBV6-2 or TRBV6-3 with TRBJ2-3; the TCRdb call, TRBD1, lacks DNA for checking. Germline V gene sequence: CDR1 MNHEY, CDR2 SVGEGT. The CDR3 spans 18 residues. This chain's CDR3 is CASSYSIGGTGNTDTQYF.

The chain employs TRBV5-1 and TRBJ2-1; TCRdb lists TRBD1, though no DNA is available to test this call. The CDR3 spans 15 residues. Germline V gives CDR1 SGHRS, CDR2 YFSETQ. The CDR3 reads CASSLLGENYNEQFF.